The 9 T cell receptor beta chains below come from one sample, sequenced in a study of patients and donors after allogeneic stem cell transplantation. Using its own MiXCR run on the RT-PCR reads, TCRdb lists one record per CDR3 protein. In the table there are approximately 410,000 distinct CDR3 sequences, 16% of which are singletons. The sample comprised blood, either unsorted or a sorted T cell fraction (not recorded which). These receptors came from a human donor who was either an allogeneic HSCT recipient or a stem cell or donor lymphocyte infusion donor (not recorded which). It is not recorded whose cells these are; they may come from a transplant donor.

CDR3 region: CASSLGAGGRYNEQFF. The CDR3 nucleotides read TGTGCCAGCAGTTTGGGAGCGGGGGGGCGCTACAATGAGCAGTTCTTC. This rearrangement joins TRBV12-3 or TRBV12-4 to TRBJ2-1; 10 bases are a match to TRBD2. This CDR3 region has 16 residues. V lost 3 bases, J lost 3 bases, and 5 bases stayed unmatched.

The J gene is TRBJ2-7, the V gene TRBV7-9; TRBD2 matches 7 bases. This CDR3 is built from 16 residues. Germline loops: CDR1 SEHNR, CDR2 FQNEAQ (reference sequence). After removal of 5 bases from V and 3 bases from J, the junction contained 13 bases not matched to a gene. This CDR3 reads CASSQTPRDYRYEQYF. The CDR3 DNA reads TGTGCCAGCAGCCAAACACCCCGGGACTATCGCTACGAGCAGTACTTC. Looking up the rest from reference TRBV7-9 and TRBJ2-7 gives the full variable domain: DTGVSQNPRHKITKRGQNVTFRCDPISEHNRLYWYRQTLGQGPEFLTYFQNEAQLEKSRLLSDRFSAERPKGSFSTLEIQRTEQGDSAMYLCASSQTPRDYRYEQYFGPGTRLTVT.

This clonotype has only a few counts. The chain carries TRBV11-3 and TRBJ1-1; D not certain. This CDR3 spans 14 amino acids. CDR1 and CDR2 from the germline V gene are SGHNT and YENEEA. Trimming cost V 0 bases and J 2 bases, with 7 bases left between them. The chain's CDR3 is CASSLDTRNTEAFF. CDR3 in DNA: TGTGCCAGCAGCTTAGACACCCGTAACACTGAAGCTTTCTTT.

This chain uses TRBV30 with TRBJ1-1; no definite D call. The V gene lost 1 base and the J gene lost 5 bases, with 8 bases spanning the gap. The germline CDR1 and CDR2 sequences are GTSNPN and SVGIG (reference sequence). The CDR3 contains 12 residues. CDR3 nucleotide sequence: TGTGCCTGGAGTGCCCCAATGACTGAAGCTTTCTTT. This codes for CAWSAPMTEAFF.

In its sample, this clonotype was seen a few times. This chain links TRBV7-2 with TRBJ2-7, with a tentative D call TRBD1 (6 bases). Germline CDR1 is SGHTA and CDR2 is FQGNSA. V gave up 0 bases and J gave up 2 bases, with 14 bases separating them. This CDR3 has 16 amino acids. The CDR3 loop is CASSLASLGAPYEQYF. CDR3 nucleotide sequence: TGTGCCAGCAGCTTAGCTTCCCTGGGGGCCCCCTACGAGCAGTACTTC.

This chain uses TRBV9 with TRBJ2-2, with D possibly matching TRBD2 (6 bases). This CDR3 contains 14 residues. V lost 6 bases, J lost 4 bases, and 13 bases lay in between. Germline V lookup: CDR1 SGDLS, CDR2 YYNGEE. The CDR3: CASNGGLLTGELFF. CDR3 nucleotides: TGTGCCAGCAATGGGGGACTCCTCACCGGGGAGCTGTTTTTT. The full variable domain, rest sourced from reference TRBV9 and TRBJ2-2, is DSGVTQTPKHLITATGQRVTLRCSPRSGDLSVYWYQQSLDQGLQFLIQYYNGEERAKGNILERFSAQQFPDLHSELNLSSLELGDSALYFCASNGGLLTGELFFGEGSRLTVL.

This clonotype was detected ten times or more. The chain employs TRBV27 and TRBJ1-5, with 7 nucleotides matching TRBD1. Losses at the gene ends were 4 bases for V and 3 bases for J; bases not matched to a gene: 6. This CDR3 spans 15 amino acids. CDR1 and CDR2 from the germline V gene are MNHEY and SMNVEV (reference sequence). CDR3 DNA: TGTGCCAGCAGTTCCGAGGGGGCCCCCAATCAGCCCCAGCATTTT. Its translation: CASSSEGAPNQPQHF.

This clonotype was found a few times. The V and J genes are TRBV29-1 and TRBJ2-7; D might be TRBD1 or TRBD2, each matching 5 bases. Trimming left V 7 bases short and J 0 bases short, with 13 bases between. The CDR3 runs to 13 residues. Germline loops: CDR1 SQVTM, CDR2 ANQGSEA. For the CDR3, the DNA is TGCAGCGCCGAAGAGGGGACCTCCTACGAGCAGTACTTC. It yields the protein CSAEEGTSYEQYF.

The table lists this clonotype with many counts. The chain uses TRBV7-6 and TRBJ2-3, with TRBD2 identical over 14 bases. Germline V gives CDR1 SGHVS, CDR2 FNYEAQ. CDR3 length: 17 amino acids. V dropped 2 bases and J dropped 4; count of bases not matched to a gene: 5. The DNA for the CDR3 is TGTGCCAGCAGCTTACCGACTAGCGGGAGGGATGCAGATACGCAGTATTTT. It yields the protein CASSLPTSGRDADTQYF.